This T cell receptor beta chain derives from a study of blood T cell repertoires in COVID-19. Study background: From T cells, B-cell-depleted T cells, or PBMCs came the material, which was cDNA or gDNA.

Sequencing was performed with immunoSEQ multiplex PCR; in TCRdb, only in-frame clones are kept and a portion is missing. Of about 280,000 clones in the sample, 85% are singletons; the top ten hold roughly 2.6%. Participants were placed into cohorts based on the clinical history they reported. The study counted Cohort 3 donors as recovered given two negative PCRs, clearance, or symptom resolution. This CDR3 region has 15 residues. Trimming stripped 0 bases from V and 4 bases from J, with 12 bases between. Germline V CDR1 and CDR2: MNHEY, SVGEGT. This clonotype was obtained from a woman aged 50 to 60 who had recovered from COVID-19. The sequenced sample was PBMCs or T cells enriched from blood (not recorded which). The gene calls are TRBV6-2 or TRBV6-3 and TRBJ1-2, with D perhaps TRBD1 (6 bases). CDR3: CASSYSAGARYGYTF. The CDR3, as DNA: TGTGCCAGCAGTTACTCGGCGGGGGCGCGCTATGGCTACACCTTC.